The clone carrying this T cell receptor (beta chain) occurred many times. What it binds is not known. The source of the PBMCs was approximately 9.5 ml of fresh peripheral blood. This sample was taken from a study of T cells in Graves' hyperthyroidism and ophthalmopathy. This CDR3 contains 17 residues. Germline V gives CDR1 MNHNS, CDR2 SASEGT. Trimming took 6 bases from V and 4 from J; bases not matched to a gene: 8. The investigators amplified TCR beta CDR3 regions from RNA transcripts. Researchers ran a first-round RT-PCR on the TCR CDR3 using the HTBI primer set. In TCRdb, the multiplex PCR reads were re-called with MiXCR into one record per CDR3 protein. Among about 560,000 distinct CDR3 sequences listed, approximately 15% were seen once. Whole-study findings and limits: Blood also contained most expanded thyroid clonotypes above 0.001.

J is TRBJ2-3 and V is TRBV6-1, with 15 bases aligning to TRBD2. Input material: blood. The source of this sequence is a woman under 30 with Graves' hyperthyroidism. The CDR3 protein is CASRGKRTSGRADTQYF. CDR3 nucleotides: TGTGCCAGCAGGGGGAAACGGACTAGCGGGAGGGCAGATACGCAGTATTTT.